This is a list of T cell receptor beta chains from one sample in a study of blood T cell repertoires in COVID-19. Profiled with immunoSEQ multiplex PCR; TCRdb holds only in-frame clones, not every one. The sample lists 99,000 or so clones; about four fifths were seen once. The sequencing sample was made of peripheral blood. These receptors were collected from a woman at least 80 years old with acute or convalescent COVID-19. Both conserved end residues are part of each CDR3. A D gene is named only where the DNA matches it firmly. Clone sizes are given selectively: once, few, many, or a class where the clone is expanded.

v_call	d_call	clone_size	j_call	cdr3_aa	cdr3_nt
TRBV7-9	TRBD1	.	TRBJ2-1	CASSSLRDSQIQNEQFF	TGTGCCAGCAGCTCTCTCCGGGACAGCCAAATACAAAATGAGCAGTTCTTC
TRBV7-2	TRBD1	.	TRBJ1-4	CASSSPTGIEKLFF	TGTGCCAGCAGCTCCCCGACAGGGATTGAAAAACTGTTTTTT
TRBV24-1	.	.	TRBJ2-5	CATSDEGERSQETQYF	TGTGCCACCAGTGATGAGGGGGAGAGGAGCCAAGAGACCCAGTACTTC
TRBV30	TRBD1	.	TRBJ1-6	CACPRGGQGSNSPLHF	TGTGCCTGCCCTAGGGGTGGACAGGGATCTAATTCACCCCTCCACTTT
TRBV7-9	TRBD1	.	TRBJ1-3	CASSPPGQGIGNTIYF	TGTGCCAGCAGCCCCCCCGGACAGGGAATAGGAAACACCATATATTTT
TRBV11-2	.	.	TRBJ1-6	CASSLLTRGVNSPLHF	TGTGCCAGCAGCCTGCTTACCCGGGGGGTTAATTCACCCCTCCACTTT
TRBV12-3/TRBV12-4	.	.	TRBJ1-2	CASSFGYGYTF	TGTGCCAGCAGTTTCGGCTATGGCTACACCTTC
TRBV19	TRBD1	once	TRBJ1-5	CASSIGTGGSQPQHF	TGTGCCAGTAGTATAGGGACAGGGGGTAGTCAGCCCCAGCATTTT
TRBV7-2	TRBD1	.	TRBJ1-5	CASSLGPQGYQPQHF	TGTGCCAGCAGCTTAGGTCCACAGGGGTATCAGCCCCAGCATTTT
TRBV29-1	TRBD1	.	TRBJ1-3	CSVDRQGTGNTIYF	TGCAGCGTTGACAGACAGGGTACTGGAAACACCATATATTTT
TRBV12-5	.	few	TRBJ2-5	CASGSGNGGIVETQYF	TGTGCTAGTGGTTCGGGCAATGGCGGGATCGTAGAGACCCAGTACTTC
TRBV5-1	TRBD1	.	TRBJ1-5	CASSQTGDQPQHF	TGCGCCAGCAGCCAAACAGGGGATCAGCCCCAGCATTTT
TRBV12-5	.	.	TRBJ2-1	CASGQGRAVYNEQFF	TGTGCTAGTGGTCAGGGGAGGGCTGTTTATAATGAGCAGTTCTTC
TRBV30	TRBD1	once	TRBJ1-2	CAWTPTGGRGYTF	TGTGCCTGGACCCCGACAGGGGGAAGAGGCTACACCTTC
TRBV27	TRBD1	.	TRBJ1-5	CASSPHMGQGARQPQHF	TGTGCCAGCAGTCCGCATATGGGACAGGGGGCTCGACAGCCCCAGCATTTT
TRBV4-1	.	.	TRBJ1-1	CASSPTGLYTEAFF	TGCGCCAGCAGCCCGACAGGTCTGTACACTGAAGCTTTCTTT
TRBV5-1	TRBD1	once	TRBJ1-2	CASSLRGGQGADGYTF	TGCGCCAGCAGCTTGCGTGGGGGACAGGGGGCGGATGGCTACACCTTC
TRBV11-2	TRBD2	few	TRBJ2-2	CASSPEALAVTGELFF	TGTGCCAGCAGCCCCGAGGCACTAGCGGTCACCGGGGAGCTGTTTTTT
TRBV25-1	TRBD2	.	TRBJ2-3	CASSELGAGGGTDTQYF	TGTGCCAGCAGTGAATTAGGGGCGGGAGGGGGCACAGATACGCAGTATTTT
TRBV3-1/TRBV3-2	.	.	TRBJ1-3	CASSPGTGNTIYF	TGTGCCAGCAGCCCTGGGACAGGAAACACCATATATTTT
TRBV9	TRBD1	.	TRBJ1-1	CASSVFTGTGRAFF	TGTGCCAGCAGCGTTTTTACCGGGACAGGGAGGGCTTTCTTT
TRBV15	TRBD1	.	TRBJ2-1	CATSGDRGGNEQFF	TGTGCCACCAGCGGGGACAGGGGAGGCAATGAGCAGTTCTTC
TRBV9	TRBD2	.	TRBJ2-7	CASSVGTSYEQYF	TGTGCCAGCAGCGTAGGGACTAGCTACGAGCAGTACTTC
TRBV5-1	.	.	TRBJ2-1	CASSLLPGDYNEQFF	TGCGCCAGCAGCTTGCTGCCGGGAGATTACAATGAGCAGTTCTTC
TRBV19	TRBD2	.	TRBJ2-7	CASSPSSGRSYEQYF	TGTGCCAGTAGTCCGTCTAGCGGGAGATCCTACGAGCAGTACTTC
TRBV3-1/TRBV3-2	TRBD2	.	TRBJ2-2	CASSPPLAGGAGELFF	TGTGCCAGCAGCCCCCCACTAGCGGGAGGGGCCGGGGAGCTGTTTTTT
TRBV10-3	.	once	TRBJ2-3	CAISDPLERVTTDTQYF	TGTGCCATCAGCGACCCCCTAGAGCGGGTAACCACAGATACGCAGTATTTT
TRBV19	TRBD1	.	TRBJ2-5	CASSYRQGETQYF	TGTGCCAGTAGTTATAGACAGGGGGAGACCCAGTACTTC
TRBV6-5	TRBD1	.	TRBJ2-3	CASSNYGGTGSAQYF	TGTGCCAGCAGCAACTATGGGGGGACAGGGAGTGCGCAGTATTTT
TRBV6-5	TRBD1	.	TRBJ1-6	CASSYKGTVYNSPLHF	TGTGCCAGCAGTTACAAGGGGACAGTTTATAATTCACCCCTCCACTTT
TRBV5-4	.	.	TRBJ2-3	CASSLNTPSGDTQYF	TGTGCCAGCAGCCTGAATACACCGAGCGGGGATACGCAGTATTTT
TRBV6-2/TRBV6-3	.	.	TRBJ2-5	CASSYSRGRGYQETQYF	TGTGCCAGCAGTTACTCGAGGGGGAGGGGGTACCAAGAGACCCAGTACTTC
TRBV5-1	TRBD1	.	TRBJ1-4	CASSLGQGRVKLFF	TGCGCCAGCAGCTTGGGACAGGGTAGGGTAAAACTGTTTTTT
TRBV6-5	.	.	TRBJ1-2	CASSYSGAGSDYGYTF	TGTGCCAGCAGTTACTCGGGCGCAGGGTCCGACTATGGCTACACCTTC
TRBV7-2	TRBD2	once	TRBJ2-1	CASTPGGRGKDEQFF	TGTGCCAGCACCCCTGGTGGGAGGGGAAAGGATGAGCAGTTCTTC
TRBV3-1/TRBV3-2	TRBD2	.	TRBJ2-2	CASSRTSKNTGELFF	TGTGCCAGCAGCCGGACTAGCAAGAACACCGGGGAGCTGTTTTTT
TRBV6-5	TRBD2	many	TRBJ2-2	CASRQETSGSGELFF	TGTGCCAGCAGGCAGGAGACTAGCGGGTCCGGGGAGCTGTTTTTT
TRBV21-1	.	.	TRBJ2-1	CASTPWERYPENEQFF	TGTGCCAGCACCCCGTGGGAGAGGTATCCGGAGAATGAGCAGTTCTTC
TRBV5-1	.	.	TRBJ1-1	CASSFGGGGTEAFF	TGCGCCAGCAGCTTCGGGGGTGGAGGCACTGAAGCTTTCTTT
TRBV7-2	TRBD2	.	TRBJ2-1	CASSHTGGAGGFGEQFF	TGTGCCAGCAGCCATACAGGGGGAGCGGGAGGGTTTGGTGAGCAGTTCTTC
TRBV19	TRBD1	few	TRBJ1-4	CASSTTGGAGNEKLFF	TGTGCCAGTAGTACAACAGGGGGCGCGGGGAATGAAAAACTGTTTTTT
TRBV2	TRBD1	.	TRBJ1-5	CASSTSGQGNQPQHF	TGTGCCAGCAGCACCTCGGGACAGGGAAATCAGCCCCAGCATTTT